The 18 T cell receptor beta chains listed next were all sequenced from one sample in a study of spatial heterogeneity in lung cancer. Each CDR3 protein gets one entry after TCRdb re-called the 5' RACE reads with MiXCR. The sample holds around 110,000 distinct CDR3 sequences, 9.5% to 15% seen once. Time point in this sample: blood at routine non-recurrence follow-up after resection. The study sequenced unsorted whole RNA from tumor, nontumor lung or frozen PBMC. Sequencing used PBMCs, obtained at follow-up. These receptors were taken from a male donor with early-stage non-small cell lung cancer.

This clonotype has at least ten counts. The genes are TRBV18 and TRBJ1-1; no clear D. Germline CDR1 is KGHSH and CDR2 is LQKENI. This CDR3 comprises 14 residues. V lost 4 bases to trimming and J lost 2 bases, with 11 bases between them. The CDR3 protein is CASSQSGPNTEAFF. CDR3 nucleotide sequence: TGTGCCAGCTCACAATCTGGACCCAACACTGAAGCTTTCTTT.

This clonotype was recorded many times. The chain has TRBV6-1 and TRBJ1-2, with a weak D call TRBD1 (5 bases). CDR3 length: 14 amino acids. Germline values: CDR1 MNHNS, CDR2 SASEGT. Trimming removed 2 bases from V and 4 bases from J, with 11 bases in between. DNA for the CDR3: TGTGCCAGCAGTGAACGGGTAGACAGCTATGGCTACACCTTC. It is translated as CASSERVDSYGYTF.

This clonotype has ten or more counts. The chain carries TRBV20-1 and TRBJ1-1, with 7 positions matching TRBD1. Germline CDR1 DFQATT, CDR2 SNEGSKA (reference sequence). CDR3 length: 11 residues. V lost 1 base to trimming and J lost 8 bases; unmatched junction nucleotides: 1. For the CDR3, the DNA is TGCAGTGCTAGAGGGGGACAGGAAGCTTTCTTT. This encodes CSARGGQEAFF.

This clonotype has more than one count but fewer than ten. The gene calls are TRBV4-2 and TRBJ2-7, with 8 positions matching TRBD1. The CDR3 totals 16 residues. Germline lookup yields CDR1 LGHNA and CDR2 YNFKEQ. The trim removed 0 bases at V and 6 bases at J, leaving 10 bases unmatched. This CDR3 is CASSQDQNRGIGEQYF. The DNA for the CDR3 is TGTGCCAGCAGCCAAGATCAAAACAGGGGGATAGGCGAGCAGTACTTC.

V is TRBV28 and J is TRBJ2-1; D unclear. Germline CDR1 reads MDHEN; CDR2 reads SYDVKM. CDR3 size: 12 residues. Trimming took off 2 bases at V and 6 bases at J, with 5 bases between the two ends. CDR3 sequence (DNA): TGTGCCAGCAGTTTAAGCGCCAATGAGCAGTTCTTC. It specifies CASSLSANEQFF. Combining the CDR3 with reference TRBV28 and TRBJ2-1 gives the whole variable domain DVKVTQSSRYLVKRTGEKVFLECVQDMDHENMFWYRQDPGLGLRLIYFSYDVKMKEKGDIPEGYSVSREKKERFSLILESASTNQTSMYLCASSLSANEQFFGPGTRLTVL.

The chain recombines TRBV5-5 with TRBJ2-2; the match to TRBD2 covers 8 bases. The CDR3 has 17 residues. Per the germline V gene, CDR1 is SGHKS and CDR2 is YYEKEE (reference sequence). Trimming took 3 bases from V and 5 from J; bases not matched to a gene: 12. The CDR3 region is CASSWTSYGSFTGELFF. The CDR3 DNA follows: TGTGCCAGCAGCTGGACTAGCTATGGATCTTTTACCGGGGAGCTGTTTTTT.

This sequence joins TRBV20-1 and TRBJ2-3; D is ambiguous. The CDR3 covers 15 residues. In germline, CDR1 is DFQATT, CDR2 SNEGSKA (reference sequence). The germline V and J ends were trimmed by 3 bases and 7 bases, with 20 bases remaining between them. As DNA, the CDR3 is TGCAGTGCTAGGAAGGGTATGAGGTTTATGTATACGCAGTATTTT. Its protein is CSARKGMRFMYTQYF.

The genes are TRBV5-1 and TRBJ1-2; D unclear. This CDR3 is 13 amino acids long. V shed 0 bases and J shed 3 bases, with 6 bases lying between them. Looked up from germline, CDR1 is SGHRS and CDR2 is YFSETQ. CDR3 sequence: CASSLDWDYGYTF. Written as DNA, the CDR3 is TGCGCCAGCAGCTTGGATTGGGACTATGGCTACACCTTC.

This clonotype has at least ten counts. The rearrangement links TRBV9 to TRBJ2-7; 9 nucleotides align to TRBD2. V lost 3 bases, J lost 0 bases, and 1 base stayed unmatched. The CDR3 runs 14 residues. Germline CDR1 SGDLS, CDR2 YYNGEE. The chain's CDR3 is CASSAAGGSYEQYF. DNA for the CDR3: TGTGCCAGCAGCGCAGCGGGGGGCTCCTACGAGCAGTACTTC.

This clonotype was picked up a small number of times. The gene calls are TRBV28 and TRBJ2-3, with unresolved D. V lost 10 bases and J 0 bases, leaving 20 bases between the germline ends. Germline loops: CDR1 MDHEN, CDR2 SYDVKM. The length of the CDR3 is 16 residues. In nucleotides, the CDR3 is TGTGCCACCTCGTCCCCGGACCTTCTGAGCACAGATACGCAGTATTTT. This codes for CATSSPDLLSTDTQYF.

This rearrangement joins TRBV6-6 to TRBJ2-7; 9 bases fit TRBD1. J lost 1 base, V lost 5 bases, and 6 bases had no gene match. Germline CDR1 MNHNY, CDR2 SVGAGI (reference sequence). The CDR3 consists of 15 residues. The CDR3 DNA follows: TGTGCCAGCAGTACCGCGGGACAGGGATCCTACGAGCAGTACTTC. Protein: CASSTAGQGSYEQYF.

The J gene is TRBJ1-1, the V gene TRBV7-9; tentative D call: TRBD1 (6 bases). The V and J ends lost 6 bases and 4 bases respectively, with 12 bases between them. Per germline, CDR1 SEHNR and CDR2 FQNEAQ (reference sequence). The CDR3 loop spans 13 amino acids. The CDR3 DNA follows: TGTGCCAGCAGTATTCAGGGGTCCACTGAAGCTTTCTTT. As protein: CASSIQGSTEAFF.

The rearrangement uses TRBV7-9 and TRBJ1-2; TRBD1 agrees at 8 bases. The CDR3 extends over 12 amino acids. Germline V lookup: CDR1 SEHNR, CDR2 FQNEAQ (reference sequence). V gave up 5 bases and J gave up 13 bases; unmatched junction bases: 9. This CDR3 is CASSPQTGTGTF. The CDR3 DNA follows: TGTGCCAGCAGCCCTCAAACAGGGACAGGCACCTTC.

The chain couples TRBV2 to TRBJ2-7, with 10 bases identical to TRBD1. With V trimmed by 2 bases and J by 6 bases, 7 bases remained unmatched. The germline V gene encodes CDR1 SNHLY and CDR2 FYNNEI. The CDR3 runs 15 residues. The CDR3 region is CASSELRTGGGEQYF. For the CDR3, the DNA is TGTGCCAGCAGTGAACTGAGGACAGGGGGAGGCGAGCAGTACTTC.

This clonotype was found a few times. The rearrangement joins TRBV24-1 to TRBJ1-2; D unclear. Germline V gives CDR1 KGHDR, CDR2 SFDVKD. This CDR3 has 14 amino acids. The V gene lost 2 bases and the J gene lost 2 bases, with 8 bases spanning the gap. The CDR3: CATSDWTGNYGYTF. The CDR3 bases are TGTGCCACCAGTGATTGGACGGGGAACTATGGCTACACCTTC.

The chain employs TRBV6-5 and TRBJ1-6; D call uncertain. Germline lookup yields CDR1 MNHEY and CDR2 SVGAGI. With 3 bases removed from V and 7 bases from J, the gap between germline ends came to 7 bases. The CDR3 length is 13 residues. CDR3 loop: CASSYQANSPLHF. CDR3 bases: TGTGCCAGCAGTTATCAGGCCAATTCACCCCTCCACTTT.

A single count supports this clonotype. The CDR3: CAIASGVQVETQYF. The CDR3 nucleotides are TGTGCCATCGCTTCGGGGGTTCAGGTTGAGACCCAGTACTTC. The chain couples TRBV10-3 to TRBJ2-5; maybe TRBD2 (6 bases). The CDR3 is made up of 14 amino acids. The V and J ends lost 8 bases and 5 bases respectively, with 18 bases between them. Germline V gene sequence: CDR1 ENHRY, CDR2 SYGVKD.

The rearrangement uses TRBV7-9 and TRBJ2-1, with 10 bases aligning to TRBD1. V shed 7 bases and J 9 bases; nucleotides not matched to a gene: 21. The CDR3 runs 18 residues. The germline gives CDR1 SEHNR, CDR2 FQNEAQ (reference sequence). The CDR3 DNA is TGTGCCAGCACCTTGGGGACAGGGGAGATCCCAGGCAGGGCTGAGCAGTTCTTC. Residues: CASTLGTGEIPGRAEQFF. Based on the CDR3 plus reference TRBV7-9 and TRBJ2-1, the full variable domain is DTGVSQNPRHKITKRGQNVTFRCDPISEHNRLYWYRQTLGQGPEFLTYFQNEAQLEKSRLLSDRFSAERPKGSFSTLEIQRTEQGDSAMYLCASTLGTGEIPGRAEQFFGPGTRLTVL.